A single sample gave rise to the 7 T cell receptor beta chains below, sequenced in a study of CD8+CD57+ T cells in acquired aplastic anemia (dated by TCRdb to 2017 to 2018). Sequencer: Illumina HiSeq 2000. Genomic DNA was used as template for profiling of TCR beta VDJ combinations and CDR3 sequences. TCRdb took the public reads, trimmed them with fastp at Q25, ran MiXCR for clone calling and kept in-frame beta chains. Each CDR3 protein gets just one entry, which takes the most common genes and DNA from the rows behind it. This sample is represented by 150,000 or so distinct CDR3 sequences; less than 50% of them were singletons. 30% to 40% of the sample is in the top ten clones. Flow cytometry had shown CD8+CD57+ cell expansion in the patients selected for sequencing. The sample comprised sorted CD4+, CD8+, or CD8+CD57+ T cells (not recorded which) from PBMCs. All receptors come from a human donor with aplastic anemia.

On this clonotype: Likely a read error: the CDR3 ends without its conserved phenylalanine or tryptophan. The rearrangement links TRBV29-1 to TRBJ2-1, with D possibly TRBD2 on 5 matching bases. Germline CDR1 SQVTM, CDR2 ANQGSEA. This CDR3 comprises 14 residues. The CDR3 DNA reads TGCAGCGTTGTTTGGTGGGAGTTCTACGATGAGCAGTTCCTC. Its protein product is CSVVWWEFYDEQFL.

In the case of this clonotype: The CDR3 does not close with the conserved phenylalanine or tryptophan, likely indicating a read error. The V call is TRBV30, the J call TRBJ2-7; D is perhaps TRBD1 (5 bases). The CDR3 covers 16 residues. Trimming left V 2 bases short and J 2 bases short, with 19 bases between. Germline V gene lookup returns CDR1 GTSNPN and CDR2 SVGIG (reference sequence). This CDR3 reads CAWSRALDLGPYEQYL. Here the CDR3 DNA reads TGTGCCTGGAGTCGGGCCCTCGATCTGGGGCCCTACGAGCAGTACCTC.

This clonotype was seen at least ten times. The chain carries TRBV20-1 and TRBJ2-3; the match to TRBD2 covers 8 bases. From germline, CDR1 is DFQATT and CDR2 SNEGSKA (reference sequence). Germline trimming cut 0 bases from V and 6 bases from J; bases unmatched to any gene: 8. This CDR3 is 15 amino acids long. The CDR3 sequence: CSARDISGSVDTQYF. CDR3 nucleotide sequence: TGCAGTGCTAGAGATATAAGCGGGAGCGTCGATACGCAGTATTTT.

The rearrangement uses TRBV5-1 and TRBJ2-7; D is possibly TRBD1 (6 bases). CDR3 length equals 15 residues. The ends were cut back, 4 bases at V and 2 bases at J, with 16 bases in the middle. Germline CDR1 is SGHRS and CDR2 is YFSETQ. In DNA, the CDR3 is TGCGCCAGCAGCGATCCAGGGGATTCGGCCTACGAGCAGTACTTC. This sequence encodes CASSDPGDSAYEQYF.

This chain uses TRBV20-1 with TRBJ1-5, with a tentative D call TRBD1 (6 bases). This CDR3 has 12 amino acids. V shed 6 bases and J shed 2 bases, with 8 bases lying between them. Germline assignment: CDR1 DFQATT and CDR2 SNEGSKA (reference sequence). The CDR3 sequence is CSAAGGNQPQHF. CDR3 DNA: TGCAGTGCGGCAGGGGGCAATCAGCCCCAGCATTTT.

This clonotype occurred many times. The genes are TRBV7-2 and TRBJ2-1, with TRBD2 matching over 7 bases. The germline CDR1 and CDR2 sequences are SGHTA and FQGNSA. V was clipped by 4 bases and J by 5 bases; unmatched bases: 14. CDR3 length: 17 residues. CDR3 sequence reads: CASSSRLAPQVNNEQFF. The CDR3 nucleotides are TGTGCCAGCAGCTCCAGACTAGCCCCCCAGGTGAACAATGAGCAGTTCTTC.

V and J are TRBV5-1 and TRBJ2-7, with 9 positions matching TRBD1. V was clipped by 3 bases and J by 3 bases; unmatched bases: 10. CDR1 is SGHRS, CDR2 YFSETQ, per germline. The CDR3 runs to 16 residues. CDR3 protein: CASSSFRGQGGYEQYF. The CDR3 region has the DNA TGCGCCAGCAGCTCTTTCAGGGGACAGGGTGGCTACGAGCAGTACTTC.